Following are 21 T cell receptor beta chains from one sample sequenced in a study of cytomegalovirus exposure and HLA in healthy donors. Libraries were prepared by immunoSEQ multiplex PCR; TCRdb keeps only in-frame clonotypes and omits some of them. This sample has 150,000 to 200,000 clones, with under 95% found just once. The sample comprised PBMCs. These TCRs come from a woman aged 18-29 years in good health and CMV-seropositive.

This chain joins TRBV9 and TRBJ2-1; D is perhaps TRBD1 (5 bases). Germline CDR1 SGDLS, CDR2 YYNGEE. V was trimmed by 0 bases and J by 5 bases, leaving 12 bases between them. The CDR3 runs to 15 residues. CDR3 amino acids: CASSVVPGFNNEQFF. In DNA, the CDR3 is TGTGCCAGCAGCGTAGTCCCAGGGTTCAACAATGAGCAGTTCTTC.

The DNA of the CDR3 is TGCGCCAGCAGCCAACCCCTACGGGCCCGCAGGGGTAATGAGCAGTTCTTC. It codes for CASSQPLRARRGNEQFF. The chain couples TRBV4-1 to TRBJ2-1, with D possibly matching TRBD1 (6 bases). Trimming left V 2 bases short and J 7 bases short, with 21 bases between. CDR1 and CDR2 from the germline V gene are MGHRA and YSYEKL. The CDR3 runs to 17 residues.

The CDR3 reads CASSLFSRDNEQFF. The CDR3 DNA follows: TGTGCCAGCAGCTTATTTAGCCGCGACAATGAGCAGTTCTTC. The gene calls are TRBV7-8 and TRBJ2-1, with unresolved D. CDR3 length equals 14 residues. Germline CDR1 and CDR2: SGHVS and FQNEAQ. The ends were cut back, 2 bases at V and 5 bases at J, with 10 bases in the middle.

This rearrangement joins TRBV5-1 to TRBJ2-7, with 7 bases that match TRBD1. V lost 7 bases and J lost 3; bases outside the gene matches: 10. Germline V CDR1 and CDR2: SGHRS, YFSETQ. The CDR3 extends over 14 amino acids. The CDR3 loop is CASRRDSVIYEQYF. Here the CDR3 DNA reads TGCGCCAGCCGCCGGGACAGTGTTATCTACGAGCAGTACTTC.

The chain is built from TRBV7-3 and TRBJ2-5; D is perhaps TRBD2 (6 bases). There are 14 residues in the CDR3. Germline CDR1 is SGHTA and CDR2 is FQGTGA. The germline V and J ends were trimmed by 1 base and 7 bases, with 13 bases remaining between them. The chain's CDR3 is CASSLIEVGGTQYF. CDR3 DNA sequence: TGTGCCAGCAGCTTAATAGAGGTGGGGGGGACCCAGTACTTC.

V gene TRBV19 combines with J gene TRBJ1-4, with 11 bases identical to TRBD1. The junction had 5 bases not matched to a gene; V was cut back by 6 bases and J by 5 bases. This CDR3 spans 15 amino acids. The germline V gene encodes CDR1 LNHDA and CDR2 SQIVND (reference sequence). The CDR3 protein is CASSRRTGGNEKLFF. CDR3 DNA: TGTGCCAGTAGCCGGAGGACAGGGGGCAATGAAAAACTGTTTTTT.

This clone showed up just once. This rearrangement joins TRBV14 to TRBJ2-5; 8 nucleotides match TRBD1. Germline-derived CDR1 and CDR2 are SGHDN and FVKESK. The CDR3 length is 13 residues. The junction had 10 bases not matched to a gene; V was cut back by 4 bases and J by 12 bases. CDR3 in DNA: TGTGCCAGCAGCCGTCACCAGGGGGCTCGAGAGTACTTC. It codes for CASSRHQGAREYF.

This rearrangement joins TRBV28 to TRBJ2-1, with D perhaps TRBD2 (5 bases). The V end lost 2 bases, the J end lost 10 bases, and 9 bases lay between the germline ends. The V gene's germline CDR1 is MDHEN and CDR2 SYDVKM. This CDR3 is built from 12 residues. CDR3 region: CASSLQKREQFF. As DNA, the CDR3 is TGTGCCAGCAGTTTACAAAAGCGGGAGCAGTTCTTC.

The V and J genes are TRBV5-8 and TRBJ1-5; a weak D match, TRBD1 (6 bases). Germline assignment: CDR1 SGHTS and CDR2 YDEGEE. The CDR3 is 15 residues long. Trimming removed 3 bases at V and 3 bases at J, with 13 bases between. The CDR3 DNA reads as TGTGCCAGCAGCTGGGCGTGGGACAACAATCAGCCCCAGCATTTT. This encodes CASSWAWDNNQPQHF.

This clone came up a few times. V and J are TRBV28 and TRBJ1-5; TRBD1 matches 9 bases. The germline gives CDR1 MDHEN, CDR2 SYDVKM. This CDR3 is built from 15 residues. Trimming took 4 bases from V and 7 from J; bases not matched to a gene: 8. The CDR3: CASSSVQGAGQPQHF. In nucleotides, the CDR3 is TGTGCCAGCAGTTCGGTACAGGGGGCAGGGCAGCCCCAGCATTTT.

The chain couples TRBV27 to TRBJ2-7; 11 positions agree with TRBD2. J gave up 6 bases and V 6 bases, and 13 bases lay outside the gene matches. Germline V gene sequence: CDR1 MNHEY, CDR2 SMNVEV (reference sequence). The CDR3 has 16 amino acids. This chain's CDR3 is CASSLLLAGGPIEQYF. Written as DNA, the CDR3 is TGTGCCAGCAGCCTCCTTCTAGCGGGGGGTCCTATCGAGCAGTACTTC.

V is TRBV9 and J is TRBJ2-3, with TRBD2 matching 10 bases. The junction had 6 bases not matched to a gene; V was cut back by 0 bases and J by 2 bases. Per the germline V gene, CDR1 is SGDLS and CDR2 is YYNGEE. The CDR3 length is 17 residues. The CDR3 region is CASSVGGSGGTTDTQYF. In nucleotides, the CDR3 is TGTGCCAGCAGCGTAGGCGGTAGCGGGGGGACCACAGATACGCAGTATTTT.

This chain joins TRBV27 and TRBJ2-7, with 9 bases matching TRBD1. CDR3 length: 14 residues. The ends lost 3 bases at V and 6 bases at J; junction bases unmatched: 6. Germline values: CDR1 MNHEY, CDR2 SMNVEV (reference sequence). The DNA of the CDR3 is TGTGCCAGCAGTTTCACCGGGACAGGGAGCGAGCAGTACTTC. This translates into CASSFTGTGSEQYF.

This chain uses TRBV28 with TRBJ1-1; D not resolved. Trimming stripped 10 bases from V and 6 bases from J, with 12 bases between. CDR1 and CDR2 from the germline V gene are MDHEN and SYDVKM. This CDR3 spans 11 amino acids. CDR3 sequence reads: CAITRPSEAFF. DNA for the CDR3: TGTGCCATCACCAGGCCATCTGAAGCTTTCTTT.

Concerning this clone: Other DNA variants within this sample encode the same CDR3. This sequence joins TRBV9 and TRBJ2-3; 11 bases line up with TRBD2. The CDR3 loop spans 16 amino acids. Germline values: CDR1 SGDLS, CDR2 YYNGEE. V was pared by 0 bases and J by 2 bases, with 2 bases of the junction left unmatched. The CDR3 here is CASSVGLAGLTDTQYF. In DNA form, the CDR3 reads TGTGCCAGCAGCGTAGGACTAGCGGGACTCACAGATACGCAGTATTTT.

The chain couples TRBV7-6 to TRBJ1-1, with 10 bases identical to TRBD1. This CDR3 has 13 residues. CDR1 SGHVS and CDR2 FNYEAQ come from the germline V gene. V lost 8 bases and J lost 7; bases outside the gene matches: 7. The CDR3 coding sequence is TGTGCCAGCGGATGGGACAGGGGTGATGAAGCTTTCTTT. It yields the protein CASGWDRGDEAFF.

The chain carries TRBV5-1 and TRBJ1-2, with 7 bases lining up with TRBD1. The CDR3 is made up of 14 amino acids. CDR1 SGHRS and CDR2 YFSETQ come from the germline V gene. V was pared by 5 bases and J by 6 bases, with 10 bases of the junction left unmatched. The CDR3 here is CASRTSGTENGYTF. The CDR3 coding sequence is TGCGCCAGCAGAACTTCCGGGACAGAGAATGGCTACACCTTC.

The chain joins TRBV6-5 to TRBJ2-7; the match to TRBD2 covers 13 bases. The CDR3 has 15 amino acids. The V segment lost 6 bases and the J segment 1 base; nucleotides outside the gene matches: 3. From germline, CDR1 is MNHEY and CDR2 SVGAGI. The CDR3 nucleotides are TGTGCCAGCAGACCGGGACTAGCGGGGTCCTACGAGCAGTACTTC. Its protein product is CASRPGLAGSYEQYF.

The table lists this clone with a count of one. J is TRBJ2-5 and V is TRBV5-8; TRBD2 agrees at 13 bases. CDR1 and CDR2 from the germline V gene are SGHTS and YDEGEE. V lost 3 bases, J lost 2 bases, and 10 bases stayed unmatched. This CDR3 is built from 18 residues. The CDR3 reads CASSWGTSGMARQETQYF. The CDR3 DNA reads TGTGCCAGCAGCTGGGGGACTAGCGGGATGGCCCGTCAAGAGACCCAGTACTTC. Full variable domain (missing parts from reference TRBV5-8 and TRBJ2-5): EAGVTQSPTHLIKTRGQQATLRCSPISGHTSVYWYQQALGLGLQFLLWYDEGEERNRGNFPPRFSGRQFPNYSSELNVNALELEDSALYLCASSWGTSGMARQETQYFGPGTRLLVL.

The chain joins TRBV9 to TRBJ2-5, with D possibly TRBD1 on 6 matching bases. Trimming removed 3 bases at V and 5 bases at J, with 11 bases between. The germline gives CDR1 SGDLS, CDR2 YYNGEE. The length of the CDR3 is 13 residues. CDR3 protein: CASSDRVGETQYF. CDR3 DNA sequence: TGTGCCAGCAGCGACAGGGTAGGGGAGACCCAGTACTTC.

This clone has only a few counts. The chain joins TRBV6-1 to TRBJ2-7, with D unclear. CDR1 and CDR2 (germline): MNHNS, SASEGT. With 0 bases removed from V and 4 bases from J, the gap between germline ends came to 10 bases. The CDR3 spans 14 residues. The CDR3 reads CASSEAGARYEQYF. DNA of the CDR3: TGTGCCAGCAGTGAAGCAGGAGCGAGATACGAGCAGTACTTC.